This TCR beta chain was retrieved from a study of cytomegalovirus exposure and HLA in healthy donors. Remarks on this clone: The antigen is undetermined.

The PCR ran on 60 Vbeta and 13 Jbeta primers. The protocol was immunoSEQ multiplex PCR, while the TCRdb copy is restricted to in-frame clones and leaves out a portion. The sample lists more than 95,000 clones, roughly 9.1% occurring once. Study results and caveats: Fewer N-insertions than the roughly 670-donor mean were reportedly shown by an Asian-associated ancestry cluster in a later analysis. Generally TCR sequences proved uncommon, though certain public TCRs appeared in numerous donors.

This TCR derives from a man in his forties in good health and CMV-seropositive. Specimen: PBMCs.

The CDR3 sequence: CSAGTSGRGWEQFF. The CDR3 DNA reads TGCAGCGCCGGGACTAGCGGGAGAGGCTGGGAGCAGTTCTTC. V is TRBV29-1 and J is TRBJ2-1, with 14 nucleotides matching TRBD2. Germline V gene lookup returns CDR1 SQVTM and CDR2 ANQGSEA. The trim removed 7 bases at V and 10 bases at J, leaving 9 bases unmatched. The CDR3 consists of 14 residues.